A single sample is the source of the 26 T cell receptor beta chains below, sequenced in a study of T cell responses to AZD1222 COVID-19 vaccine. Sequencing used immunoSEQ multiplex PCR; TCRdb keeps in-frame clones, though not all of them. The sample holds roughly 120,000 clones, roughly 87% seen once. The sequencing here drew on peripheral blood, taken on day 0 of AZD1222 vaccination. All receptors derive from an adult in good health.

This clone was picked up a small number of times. The DNA of the CDR3 is TGTGCCAGCTATAGAGGAGTTCACACTGAAGCTTTCTTT. This gives the protein CASYRGVHTEAFF. The chain combines TRBV6-5 with TRBJ1-1; D unclear. Germline V gene data show CDR1 as MNHEY and CDR2 as SVGAGI. V was clipped by 8 bases and J by 3 bases, with 13 bases between them. There are 13 residues in the CDR3.

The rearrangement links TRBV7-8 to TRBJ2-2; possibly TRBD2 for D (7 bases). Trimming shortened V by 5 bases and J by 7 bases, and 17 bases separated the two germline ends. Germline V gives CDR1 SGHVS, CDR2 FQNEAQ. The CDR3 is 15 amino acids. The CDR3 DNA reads TGTGCCAGCAGCCCCCCCGGGGGGCGACACGGGGAGCTGTTTTTT. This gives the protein CASSPPGGRHGELFF.

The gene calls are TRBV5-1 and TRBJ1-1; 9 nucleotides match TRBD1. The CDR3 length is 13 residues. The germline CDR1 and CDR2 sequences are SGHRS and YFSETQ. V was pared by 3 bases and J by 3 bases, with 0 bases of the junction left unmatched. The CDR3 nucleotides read TGCGCCAGCAGCTGGACAGGGGACACTGAAGCTTTCTTT. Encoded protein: CASSWTGDTEAFF.

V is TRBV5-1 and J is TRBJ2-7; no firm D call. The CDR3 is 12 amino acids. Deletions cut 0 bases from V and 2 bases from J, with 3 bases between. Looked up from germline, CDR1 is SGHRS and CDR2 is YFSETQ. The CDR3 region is CASSLGTYEQYF. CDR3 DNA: TGCGCCAGCAGCTTGGGTACCTACGAGCAGTACTTC.

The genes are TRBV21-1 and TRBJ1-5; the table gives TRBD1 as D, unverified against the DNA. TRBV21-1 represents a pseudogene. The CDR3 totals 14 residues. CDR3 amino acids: CASSEQGGNQPQHF. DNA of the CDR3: TGTGCCAGCAGCGAACAGGGGGGCAATCAGCCCCAGCATTTT.

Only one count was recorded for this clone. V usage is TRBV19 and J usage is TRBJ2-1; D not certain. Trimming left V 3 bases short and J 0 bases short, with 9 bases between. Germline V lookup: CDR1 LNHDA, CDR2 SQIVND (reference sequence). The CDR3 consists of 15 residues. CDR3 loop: CASSILQSSYNEQFF. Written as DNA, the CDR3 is TGTGCCAGTAGTATCCTCCAGAGCTCCTACAATGAGCAGTTCTTC.

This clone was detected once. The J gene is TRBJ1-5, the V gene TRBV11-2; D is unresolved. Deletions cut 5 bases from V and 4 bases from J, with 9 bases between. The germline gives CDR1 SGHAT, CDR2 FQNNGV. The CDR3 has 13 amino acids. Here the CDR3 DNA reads TGTGCCAGCAGCGCAGACGGGAATCAGCCCCAGCATTTT. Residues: CASSADGNQPQHF.

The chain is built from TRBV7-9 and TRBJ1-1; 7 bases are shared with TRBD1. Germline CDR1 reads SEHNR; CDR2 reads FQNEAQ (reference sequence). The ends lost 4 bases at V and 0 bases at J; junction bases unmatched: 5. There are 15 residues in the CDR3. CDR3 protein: CASSSKGAMNTEAFF. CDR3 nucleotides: TGTGCCAGCAGCTCCAAGGGGGCAATGAACACTGAAGCTTTCTTT.

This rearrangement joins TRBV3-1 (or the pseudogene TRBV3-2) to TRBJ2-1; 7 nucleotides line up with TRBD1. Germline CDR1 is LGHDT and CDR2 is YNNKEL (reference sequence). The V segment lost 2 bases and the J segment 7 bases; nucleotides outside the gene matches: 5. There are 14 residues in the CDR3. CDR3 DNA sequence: TGTGCCAGCAGCCAACAGGGGGTTCGAAATGAGCAGTTCTTC. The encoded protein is CASSQQGVRNEQFF.

CDR3: CASSPRQGKNSPLHF. The CDR3 DNA follows: TGTGCCAGCAGCCCGAGACAGGGCAAGAATTCACCCCTCCACTTT. The chain employs TRBV7-9 and TRBJ1-6, with 7 bases that match TRBD1. The CDR3 covers 15 residues. Germline V gene data show CDR1 as SEHNR and CDR2 as FQNEAQ (reference sequence). Trimming took 5 bases from V and 7 from J; bases not matched to a gene: 8.

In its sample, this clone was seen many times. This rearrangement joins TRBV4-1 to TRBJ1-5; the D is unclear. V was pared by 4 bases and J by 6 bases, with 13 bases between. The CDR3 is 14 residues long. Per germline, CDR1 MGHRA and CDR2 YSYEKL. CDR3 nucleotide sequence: TGCGCCAGCAGCCGCCTAGAAGCGGGTCAGCCCCAGCATTTT. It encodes CASSRLEAGQPQHF.

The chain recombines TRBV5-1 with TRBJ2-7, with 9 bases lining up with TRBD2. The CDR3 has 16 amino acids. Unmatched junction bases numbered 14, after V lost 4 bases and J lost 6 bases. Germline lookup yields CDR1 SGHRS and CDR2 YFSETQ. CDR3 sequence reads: CASSLPAGTSLAEQYF. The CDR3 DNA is TGCGCCAGCAGCCTCCCGGCCGGGACTAGCCTGGCCGAGCAGTACTTC. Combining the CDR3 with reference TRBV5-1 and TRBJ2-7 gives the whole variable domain KAGVTQTPRYLIKTRGQQVTLSCSPISGHRSVSWYQQTPGQGLQFLFEYFSETQRNKGNFPGRFSGRQFSNSRSEMNVSTLELGDSALYLCASSLPAGTSLAEQYFGPGTRLTVT.

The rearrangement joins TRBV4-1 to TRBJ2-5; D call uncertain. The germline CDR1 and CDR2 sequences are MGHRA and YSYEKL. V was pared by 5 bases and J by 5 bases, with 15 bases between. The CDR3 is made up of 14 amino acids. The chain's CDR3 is CASSDEGRWETQYF. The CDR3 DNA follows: TGCGCCAGCAGCGACGAAGGGCGATGGGAGACCCAGTACTTC.

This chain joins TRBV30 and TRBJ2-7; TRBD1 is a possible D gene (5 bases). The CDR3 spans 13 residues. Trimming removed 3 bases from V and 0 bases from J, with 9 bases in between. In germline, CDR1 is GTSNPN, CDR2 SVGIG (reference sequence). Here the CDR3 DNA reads TGTGCCTGGAGGGACACCAACTCCTACGAGCAGTACTTC. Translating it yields CAWRDTNSYEQYF. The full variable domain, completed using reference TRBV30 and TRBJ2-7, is SQTIHQWPATLVQPVGSPLSLECTVEGTSNPNLYWYRQAAGRGLQLLFYSVGIGQISSEVPQNLSASRPQDRQFILSSKKLLLSDSGFYLCAWRDTNSYEQYFGPGTRLTVT.

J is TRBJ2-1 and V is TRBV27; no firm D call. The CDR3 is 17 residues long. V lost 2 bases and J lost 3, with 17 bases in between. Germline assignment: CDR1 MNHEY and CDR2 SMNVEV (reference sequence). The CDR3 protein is CASSLPGPVRGYNEQFF. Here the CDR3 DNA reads TGTGCCAGCAGTTTACCGGGCCCCGTGAGAGGCTACAATGAGCAGTTCTTC.

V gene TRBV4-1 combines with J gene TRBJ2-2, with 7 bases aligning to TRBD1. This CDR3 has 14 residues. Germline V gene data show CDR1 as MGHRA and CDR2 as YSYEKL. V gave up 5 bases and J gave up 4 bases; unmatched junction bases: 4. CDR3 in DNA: TGCGCCAGCAGCGAGACAGGGACCACCGGGGAGCTGTTTTTT. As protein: CASSETGTTGELFF.

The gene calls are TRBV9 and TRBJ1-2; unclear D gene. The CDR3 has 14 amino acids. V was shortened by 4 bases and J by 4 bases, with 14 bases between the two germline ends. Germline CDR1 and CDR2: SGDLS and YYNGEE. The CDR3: CASSPINSGYGYTF. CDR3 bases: TGTGCCAGCAGCCCGATAAATAGCGGCTATGGCTACACCTTC.

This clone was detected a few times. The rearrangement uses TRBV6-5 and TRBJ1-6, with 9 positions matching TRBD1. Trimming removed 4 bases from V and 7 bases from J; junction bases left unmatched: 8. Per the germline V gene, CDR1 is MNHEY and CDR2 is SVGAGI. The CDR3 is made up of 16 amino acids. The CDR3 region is CASSSQPGTGNSPLHF. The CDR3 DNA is TGTGCCAGCAGTTCCCAACCCGGGACAGGGAATTCACCCCTCCACTTT.

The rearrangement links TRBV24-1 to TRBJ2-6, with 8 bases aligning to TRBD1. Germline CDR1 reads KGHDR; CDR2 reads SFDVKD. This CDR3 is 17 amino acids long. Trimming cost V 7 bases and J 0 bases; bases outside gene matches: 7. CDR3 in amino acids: CATSGGQVGSGANVLTF. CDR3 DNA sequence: TGTGCCACCAGCGGGGGACAGGTAGGCTCTGGGGCCAACGTCCTGACTTTC.

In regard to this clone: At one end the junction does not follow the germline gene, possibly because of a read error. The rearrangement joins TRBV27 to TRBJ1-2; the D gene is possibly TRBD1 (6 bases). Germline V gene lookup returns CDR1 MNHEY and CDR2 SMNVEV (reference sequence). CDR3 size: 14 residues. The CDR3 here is CASSFRDIGYDYTF. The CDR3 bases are TGTGCCAGCAGTTTCAGGGACATAGGGTATGACTACACCTTC.

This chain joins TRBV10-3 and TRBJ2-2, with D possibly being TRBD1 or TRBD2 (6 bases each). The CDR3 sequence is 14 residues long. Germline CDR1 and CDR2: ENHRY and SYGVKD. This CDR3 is CAIRGAPRTGELFF. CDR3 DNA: TGTGCGATAAGGGGGGCGCCCCGGACCGGGGAGCTGTTTTTT.

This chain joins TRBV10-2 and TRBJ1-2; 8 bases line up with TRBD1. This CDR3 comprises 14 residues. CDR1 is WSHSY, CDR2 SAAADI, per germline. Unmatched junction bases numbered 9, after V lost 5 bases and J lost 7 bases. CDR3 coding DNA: TGCGCCAGCAGTCCCCCTCAGGGGGCCGGTGGCTACACCTTC. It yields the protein CASSPPQGAGGYTF.

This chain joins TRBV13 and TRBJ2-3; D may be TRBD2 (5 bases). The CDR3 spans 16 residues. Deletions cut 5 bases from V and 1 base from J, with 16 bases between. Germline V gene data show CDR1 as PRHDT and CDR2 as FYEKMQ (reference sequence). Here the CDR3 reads CASSGRTRGGTDTQYF. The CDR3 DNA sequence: TGTGCCAGCAGCGGCCGGACTCGCGGTGGCACAGATACGCAGTATTTT.

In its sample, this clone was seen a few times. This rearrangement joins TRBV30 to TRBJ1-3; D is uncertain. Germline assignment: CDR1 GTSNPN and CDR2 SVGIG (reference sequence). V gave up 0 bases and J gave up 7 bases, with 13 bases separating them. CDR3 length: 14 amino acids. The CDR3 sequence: CAWSVLRFRNTIYF. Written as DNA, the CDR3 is TGTGCCTGGAGTGTACTCCGATTTCGGAACACCATATATTTT.

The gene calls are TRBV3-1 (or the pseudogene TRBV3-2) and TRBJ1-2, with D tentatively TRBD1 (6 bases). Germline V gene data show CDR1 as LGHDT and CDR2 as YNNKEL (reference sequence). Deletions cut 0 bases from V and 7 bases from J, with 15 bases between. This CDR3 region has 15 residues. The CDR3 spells CASSQDSKGVGGYTF. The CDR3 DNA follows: TGTGCCAGCAGCCAAGATAGTAAGGGGGTTGGTGGCTACACCTTC.

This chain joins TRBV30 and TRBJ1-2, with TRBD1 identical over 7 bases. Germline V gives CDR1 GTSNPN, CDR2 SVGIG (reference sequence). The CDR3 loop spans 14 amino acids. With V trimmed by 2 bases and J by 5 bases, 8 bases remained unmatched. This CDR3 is CAWSLMSTGYGYTF. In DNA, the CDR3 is TGTGCCTGGAGTTTAATGTCGACAGGGTATGGCTACACCTTC.